Described below is a single T cell receptor beta chain sequence and its context. Trimming shortened V by 1 base and J by 10 bases, and 12 bases separated the two germline ends. This CDR3 has 13 residues. Germline V gives CDR1 SGHRS, CDR2 YFSETQ. Original data processing: Reference gene primer amplification in the assay estimated nucleated cell counts. Method: immunoSEQ multiplex PCR; TCRdb's copy keeps in-frame clones and lacks some. V and J calls and clone size come straight from that table; D and trimming were deduced from the DNA. The sample contains around 140,000 clones, around 90% of which appear only once. This specimen belongs to a study of blood T cell repertoires in COVID-19. Overall study context: Donors in the United States, Italy and Spain gave samples during acute or convalescent COVID-19. The analysed material was cDNA or gDNA that came from T cells, B-cell-depleted T cells, or PBMCs.

The receptor comes from a man between 65 and 85 years old with acute or convalescent COVID-19. The gene calls are TRBV5-1 and TRBJ2-1; D gene unclear. Sequenced sample: peripheral blood. CDR3: CASSLSYFPEQFF. The CDR3 DNA reads TGCGCCAGCAGCTTGAGTTACTTTCCAGAGCAGTTCTTC.